The clone carrying this T cell receptor beta chain was counted at least ten times. Its matching antigen is unknown. The data originate from a study of identical twins. Study results and caveats: Sequences that were beta out-of-frame showed weaker excess twin sharing.

Between the trimmed V and J ends, which lost 4 bases and 1 base, there was a span of 14 bases. CDR3 length: 15 residues. Germline CDR1 and CDR2: KGHSY and FQNENV. TCRdb reprocessed the 5' RACE reads via MiXCR and lists one record per CDR3 protein. This sample has a few hundred thousand distinct CDR3 sequences, with more than 6.5% found just once. The sample was also reused in another study, on yellow fever vaccine responses in identical twins.

Sequencing was performed on memory (CD45RO+) T cells sorted from blood. The chain uses TRBV16 and TRBJ2-7; no reliable D call. The TCR originated in a woman younger than 35 in good health. The CDR3 sequence is CASSPVGPGSYEQYF. As DNA, the CDR3 is TGTGCCAGCAGCCCAGTAGGACCAGGATCCTACGAGCAGTACTTC.